This T cell receptor (beta chain) derives from a study of blood T cell repertoires in COVID-19. Background on the study: Samples of COVID-19 (acute and convalescent) were obtained from the United States, Italy and Spain. T cells, B-cell-depleted T cells, or PBMCs provided the cDNA or gDNA that served as material.

Authors' analysis steps: Researchers report that nucleated cell counts were estimated from reference gene primer amplification. The repertoire was sequenced with immunoSEQ multiplex PCR; TCRdb's copy has only in-frame clones and lacks some. V, J and clone size reflect that table, while D and trimming were determined from the DNA. The data contain around 250,000 clones, roughly 85% of them seen just once; the ten biggest clones take up about 4.5%. V lost 4 bases to trimming and J lost 9 bases; unmatched junction nucleotides: 5. Germline CDR1 reads SGDLS; CDR2 reads YYNGEE. This CDR3 is 14 amino acids long.

The source material was peripheral blood. The TCR comes from a man aged 55-75 years who had recovered from COVID-19. The chain is built from TRBV9 and TRBJ1-6; 9 nucleotides match TRBD1. Written as DNA, the CDR3 is TGTGCCAGCAGCATACGACAGGGGGGTTCACCCCTCCACTTT. Amino acids: CASSIRQGGSPLHF.